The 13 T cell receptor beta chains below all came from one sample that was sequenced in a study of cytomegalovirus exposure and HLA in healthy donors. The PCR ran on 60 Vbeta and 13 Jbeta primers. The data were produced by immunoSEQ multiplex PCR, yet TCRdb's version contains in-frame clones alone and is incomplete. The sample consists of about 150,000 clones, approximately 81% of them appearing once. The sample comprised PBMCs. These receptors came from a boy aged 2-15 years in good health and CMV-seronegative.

The CDR3 nucleotides read TGTGCCAGCAGCTCGTCACGAGGGGAGGGTAGGAATAATTCACCCCTCCACTTT. Residues: CASSSSRGEGRNNSPLHF. The V call is TRBV11-2, the J call TRBJ1-6; the D gene is possibly TRBD1 (5 bases). This CDR3 has 18 amino acids. CDR1 and CDR2 (germline): SGHAT, FQNNGV. Deletions cut 4 bases from V and 5 bases from J, with 21 bases between.

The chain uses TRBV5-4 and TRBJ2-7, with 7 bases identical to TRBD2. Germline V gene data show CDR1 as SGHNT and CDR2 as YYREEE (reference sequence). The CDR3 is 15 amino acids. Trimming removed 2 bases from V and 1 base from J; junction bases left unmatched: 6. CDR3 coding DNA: TGTGCCAGCAGCTTTCGGGGGGACTCATCCTACGAGCAGTACTTC. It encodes CASSFRGDSSYEQYF.

CDR3 DNA: TGTGCCTGGAGTGTATTCGCGGGTGCACAGGGGCAGTTCTTC. Translation gives CAWSVFAGAQGQFF. V and J are TRBV30 and TRBJ2-1; D perhaps matches TRBD1 (6 bases). Between the trimmed V and J ends, which lost 0 bases and 12 bases, there was a span of 18 bases. CDR1 and CDR2 from the germline V gene are GTSNPN and SVGIG (reference sequence). The CDR3 is 14 amino acids.

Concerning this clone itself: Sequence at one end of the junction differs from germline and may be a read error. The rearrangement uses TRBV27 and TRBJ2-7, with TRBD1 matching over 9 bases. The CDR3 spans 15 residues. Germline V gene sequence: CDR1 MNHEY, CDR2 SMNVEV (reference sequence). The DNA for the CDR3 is TGTGCCAGCAGGTTATCCGGGACAGGGATAAACGAGCAGTACTTC. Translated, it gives CASRLSGTGINEQYF.

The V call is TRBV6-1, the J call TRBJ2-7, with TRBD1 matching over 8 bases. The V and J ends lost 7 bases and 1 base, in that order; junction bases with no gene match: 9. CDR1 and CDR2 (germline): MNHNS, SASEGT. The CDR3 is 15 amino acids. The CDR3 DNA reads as TGTGCCAGCACCGAAGGGACAGGATTTTCCTACGAGCAGTACTTC. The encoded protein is CASTEGTGFSYEQYF.

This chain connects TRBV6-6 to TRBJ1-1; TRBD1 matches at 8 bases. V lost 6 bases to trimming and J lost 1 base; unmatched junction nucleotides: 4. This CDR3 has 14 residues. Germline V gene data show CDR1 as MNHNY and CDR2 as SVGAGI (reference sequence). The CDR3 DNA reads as TGTGCCAGCAGCCTGACAGGGGCGAACACTGAAGCTTTCTTT. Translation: CASSLTGANTEAFF.

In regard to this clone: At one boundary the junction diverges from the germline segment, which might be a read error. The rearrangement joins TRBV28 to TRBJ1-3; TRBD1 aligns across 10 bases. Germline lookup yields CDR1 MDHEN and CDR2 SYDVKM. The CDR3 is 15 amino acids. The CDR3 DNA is TGTGCCAGCACTTTAGGACAGGGGGCTGGAAACACCATATATTTT. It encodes CASTLGQGAGNTIYF.

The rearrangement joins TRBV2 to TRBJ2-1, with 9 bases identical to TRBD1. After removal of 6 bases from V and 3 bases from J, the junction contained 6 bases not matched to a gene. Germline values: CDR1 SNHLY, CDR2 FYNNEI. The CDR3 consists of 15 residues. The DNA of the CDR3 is TGTGCCAGCAGCCCTGACAGGGGGAGCTACAATGAGCAGTTCTTC. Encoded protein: CASSPDRGSYNEQFF.

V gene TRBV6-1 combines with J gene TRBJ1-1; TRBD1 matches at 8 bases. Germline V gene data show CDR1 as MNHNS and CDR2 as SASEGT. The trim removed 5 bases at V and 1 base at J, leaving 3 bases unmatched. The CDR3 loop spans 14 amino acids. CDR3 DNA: TGTGCCAGCAGTCTAGGGACAGGGAACACTGAAGCTTTCTTT. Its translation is CASSLGTGNTEAFF.

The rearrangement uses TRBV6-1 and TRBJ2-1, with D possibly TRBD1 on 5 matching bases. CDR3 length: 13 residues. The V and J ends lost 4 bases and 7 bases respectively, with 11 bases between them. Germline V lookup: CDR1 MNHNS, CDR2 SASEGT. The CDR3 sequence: CASSVRRGNEQFF. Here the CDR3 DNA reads TGTGCCAGCAGTGTGCGAAGGGGAAATGAGCAGTTCTTC.

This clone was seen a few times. CDR3 in amino acids: CAISEKGGGYTGELFF. CDR3 DNA: TGTGCCATCAGTGAGAAAGGGGGGGGCTACACCGGGGAGCTGTTTTTT. V and J are TRBV10-3 and TRBJ2-2; D may be TRBD2 (7 bases). The germline V gene has CDR1 ENHRY and CDR2 SYGVKD. The CDR3 extends over 16 amino acids. The germline V and J ends were trimmed by 2 bases and 3 bases, with 13 bases remaining between them.

CDR3 loop: CASRHGADLEKLFF. CDR3 nucleotides: TGCGCCAGCAGACACGGCGCAGACTTAGAAAAACTGTTTTTT. The chain employs TRBV5-1 and TRBJ1-4; D is undetermined. V was shortened by 5 bases and J by 8 bases, with 16 bases between the two germline ends. The CDR3 covers 14 residues. The germline CDR1 and CDR2 sequences are SGHRS and YFSETQ.

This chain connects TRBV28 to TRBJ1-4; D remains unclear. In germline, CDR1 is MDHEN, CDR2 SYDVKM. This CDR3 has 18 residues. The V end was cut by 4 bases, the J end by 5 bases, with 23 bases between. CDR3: CASSSSDPWAELNEKLFF. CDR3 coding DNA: TGTGCCAGCAGTTCCTCTGATCCCTGGGCAGAGTTGAATGAAAAACTGTTTTTT.